This is a list of T cell receptor beta chains from one sample in a study of blood T cells in healthy people across ages. TCRdb reprocessed the 5' RACE reads with MiXCR, giving one entry per CDR3 protein. Here the sample spans 1 million or so distinct CDR3 sequences, approximately 26% being singletons. These data also featured in a second study, about T cells of mothers and their children.

Sample: blood. Every receptor here comes from a girl aged 2-15 years in good health. The CDR3 runs from the conserved cysteine through the conserved F or W. Each record gives: clone size, V gene, J gene, D gene, CDR3 DNA, CDR3 protein. The D gene is left open where the match is weak. Expanded clones are given a class, and other clones once, few, many or no size at all.

>few|TRBV5-6|TRBJ2-6|NA
TGTGCCAGCAGTCGGGGTAGTGGTGGGGCCAACGTCCTGACTTTC
CASSRGSGGANVLTF
>NA|TRBV5-1|TRBJ2-5|NA
TGCGCCAGCAGCTTTGATGGCAGACAAGAGACCCAGTACTTC
CASSFDGRQETQYF
>NA|TRBV29-1|TRBJ2-1|NA
TGCAGCGTTGCTCCCGGGGAAGAGAAGCAGTTCTTC
CSVAPGEEKQFF
>NA|TRBV11-2|TRBJ2-7|NA
TGTGCCAGCAGCCCCAATCGGGGCCCCTACGAGCAGTACTTC
CASSPNRGPYEQYF
>NA|TRBV12-5|TRBJ1-5|NA
TGTGCTAGTGGTTTGCCGTTAGACATCCAGCCCCAGCATTTT
CASGLPLDIQPQHF
>NA|TRBV4-3|TRBJ2-7|NA
TGCGCCAGCAGCCAAGATGAGGGTAACGCCCACGAGCAGTACTTC
CASSQDEGNAHEQYF
>NA|TRBV7-9|TRBJ2-1|NA
TGTGCCATCGGGCATGAGCAGTTCTTC
CAIGHEQFF
>few|TRBV20-1|TRBJ2-2|NA
TGCAGTGCTAGTCTGGCCGGGGAGCTGTTTTTT
CSASLAGELFF
>NA|TRBV11-1|TRBJ2-3|TRBD2
TGTGCCAGCAGCCAGCCGGCGGGAGCAGATACGCAGTATTTT
CASSQPAGADTQYF
>NA|TRBV12-3/TRBV12-4|TRBJ2-1|TRBD2
TGTGCCAGCAGCCCCGGACTAGCGGGGGGGGCCTTATTATCCCCCTTTTACAATGAGCAGTTCTTC
CASSPGLAGGALLSPFYNEQFF
>NA|TRBV5-1|TRBJ2-5|NA
TGCGCCAGCAGCTTGGCGTTTTTAGGGGGTGGAGAGACCCAGTACTTC
CASSLAFLGGGETQYF
>NA|TRBV7-7|TRBJ2-2|TRBD2
TGTGCTAGCGTAGCGGGAGGGCCGTACACCGGGGAGCTGTTTTTT
CASVAGGPYTGELFF
>NA|TRBV7-2|TRBJ2-1|TRBD2
TGTGCCAGCAGCTTTTACCTAGCGGGAGGGAGGAATGAGCAGTTCTTC
CASSFYLAGGRNEQFF
>NA|TRBV29-1|TRBJ1-2|NA
TGCAGCGTTGGGTTCCCAGACAGCGGCCGGATGGGGGGCTACACCTTC
CSVGFPDSGRMGGYTF
>NA|TRBV27|TRBJ1-2|TRBD1
TGTGCCAGCAATCTACAGAGACAGGGGGCAAACGGCTACACCTTC
CASNLQRQGANGYTF
>NA|TRBV7-9|TRBJ2-6|NA
TGTGCCAGCAGCTTAAAAGCAGACCGTTCTGGGGCCAACGTCCTGACTTTC
CASSLKADRSGANVLTF
>many|TRBV6-1|TRBJ1-1|NA
TGTGCCAGCAGCCCGGAAGGGGGAAGGCGCACTGAAGCTTTCTTT
CASSPEGGRRTEAFF
>NA|TRBV29-1|TRBJ1-1|NA
TGCAGCGCTACAAACGAGAACACTGAAGCTTTCTTT
CSATNENTEAFF
>NA|TRBV12-3/TRBV12-4|TRBJ2-7|NA
TGTGCCAGCGCCCTGAGGCAGGGGGGGGACGAGCAGTACTTC
CASALRQGGDEQYF
>few|TRBV27|TRBJ2-7|NA
TGTGCCAGCAGTCCCCTGGGTGGGGAATACGAGCAGTACTTC
CASSPLGGEYEQYF
>few|TRBV12-3/TRBV12-4|TRBJ2-3|NA
TGTGCCAGCAGCAAGGCCGTACCGGGACACAGCACAGATACGCAGTATTTT
CASSKAVPGHSTDTQYF
>NA|TRBV28|TRBJ2-6|NA
TGTGCCAGCAGTTTCACAGGGTTGTCTGGGGCCAACGTCCTGACTTTC
CASSFTGLSGANVLTF
>NA|TRBV20-1|TRBJ2-5|TRBD2
TGCAGTGCCCCCACCGGACTAGCGGGAGTTTGGGAGACCCAGTACTTC
CSAPTGLAGVWETQYF
>few|TRBV7-2|TRBJ1-2|NA
TGTGCCAGCAGCGCCTCGTCAGGGGCTACTGGCTACACCTTC
CASSASSGATGYTF
>few|TRBV2|TRBJ2-2|NA
TGTGCCAGCACCGGGTCGAGCACCGGGGAGCTGTTTTTT
CASTGSSTGELFF
>few|TRBV5-5|TRBJ1-2|NA
TGTGCCAGCAGCTTGGGCCAACGGGACTACACCTTC
CASSLGQRDYTF
>NA|TRBV19|TRBJ1-1|NA
TGTGCCAGTATTTCGACAGGCAATGAAGCTTTCTTT
CASISTGNEAFF
>NA|TRBV5-1|TRBJ1-5|NA
TGCGCCAGCGCACAAGACGCAGGGTTCCATCAGCCCCAGCATTTT
CASAQDAGFHQPQHF
>NA|TRBV28|TRBJ2-7|TRBD1
TGTGCCAGCAGCGAAACGGGGACAGGGTTTACCTACGAGCAGTACTTC
CASSETGTGFTYEQYF
>NA|TRBV2|TRBJ2-2|NA
TGTGCCAGCAGTGAACTGACAATAACGAACACCGGGGAGCTGTTTTTT
CASSELTITNTGELFF
>few|TRBV20-1|TRBJ1-2|NA
TGCAGTGGAGAACACCTGACCATTAACTATGGCTACACCTTC
CSGEHLTINYGYTF
>NA|TRBV7-9|TRBJ2-1|TRBD2
TGTGCCAGCACCTATAGCGGGGCTGAGCAGTTCTTC
CASTYSGAEQFF
>NA|TRBV11-2|TRBJ2-5|NA
TGTGCCAGCAGGATTCAGGGAATCCTGGAGACCCAGTACTTC
CASRIQGILETQYF
>NA|TRBV29-1|TRBJ1-1|TRBD1
TGCAGCGTTCAGGGGGTCTTAATGAACACTGAAGCTTTCTTT
CSVQGVLMNTEAFF
>few|TRBV5-4|TRBJ1-2|NA
TGTGCCAGCAGCTTGGAATCGCTCTCCTTCCTCCATGGCTACACCTTC
CASSLESLSFLHGYTF
>NA|TRBV6-4|TRBJ2-7|NA
TGTGCCAGCAGTGACTCGACGGGGCTCGAGCAGTACTTC
CASSDSTGLEQYF
>NA|TRBV11-2|TRBJ1-1|TRBD1
TGTGCCAGCAGCCAACGACAGGGCCCTTGGGACACTGAAGCTTTCTTT
CASSQRQGPWDTEAFF
>NA|TRBV20-1|TRBJ2-5|NA
TGCAGTGCGTGGCTGACAAAAGAGACCCAGTACTTC
CSAWLTKETQYF
>few|TRBV7-6|TRBJ2-1|NA
TGTGCCAGCAGCGCAAAAGGGGGAGTTGAGCAGTTCTTC
CASSAKGGVEQFF
>NA|TRBV28|TRBJ2-7|NA
TGTGCCAGCAGTTGGGACGAGCAGTACTTC
CASSWDEQYF
>few|TRBV28|TRBJ1-2|NA
TGTGCCAGCAGTTTCCCCTTCGGGGGCTACACCTTC
CASSFPFGGYTF
>NA|TRBV6-5|TRBJ2-7|TRBD1
TGTGCCAGCAGTTACGGGACAGGGCGTATCTCCTACGAGCAGTACTTC
CASSYGTGRISYEQYF
>few|TRBV6-1|TRBJ2-1|TRBD2
TGTGCCAGCAACCCCCTGTGGGCTAGCGGGACCGCTGAGCAGTTCTTC
CASNPLWASGTAEQFF
>few|TRBV29-1|TRBJ1-1|TRBD1
TGCAGCGTCTTACAGGGGGCGATCACTGAAGCTTTCTTT
CSVLQGAITEAFF
>NA|TRBV12-3/TRBV12-4|TRBJ2-5|NA
TGTGCCAGCAGTTTCTCCAGGATGGGGACTCCTCAGGGAGGAGAGACCCAGTACTTC
CASSFSRMGTPQGGETQYF